This record covers a single T cell receptor beta chain. Its target is not known. The primer mix had 60 Vbeta and 13 Jbeta primers. Data came from immunoSEQ multiplex PCR; TCRdb stores just in-frame clones and leaves some out. This sample has roughly 140,000 clones, with around 75% found just once. The entry originates in a study of cytomegalovirus exposure and HLA in healthy donors. Study-wide findings and caveats: TCR beta sequences reportedly predicted most subjects' HLA-A and HLA-B alleles accurately.

Per the germline V gene, CDR1 is MNHEY and CDR2 is SVGAGI. The CDR3 is 15 amino acids. The receptor was derived from a human donor in good health. Sequenced sample: PBMCs. The V and J genes are TRBV6-5 and TRBJ2-5; D is possibly TRBD2 (5 bases). The end of the DNA is better explained by TRBJ2-7, so the J call may be wrong. This CDR3 is CASSYFLGVSYEQYF. The CDR3 nucleotides read TGTGCCAGCAGTTACTTCCTCGGGGTCTCCTACGAGCAGTACTTC.